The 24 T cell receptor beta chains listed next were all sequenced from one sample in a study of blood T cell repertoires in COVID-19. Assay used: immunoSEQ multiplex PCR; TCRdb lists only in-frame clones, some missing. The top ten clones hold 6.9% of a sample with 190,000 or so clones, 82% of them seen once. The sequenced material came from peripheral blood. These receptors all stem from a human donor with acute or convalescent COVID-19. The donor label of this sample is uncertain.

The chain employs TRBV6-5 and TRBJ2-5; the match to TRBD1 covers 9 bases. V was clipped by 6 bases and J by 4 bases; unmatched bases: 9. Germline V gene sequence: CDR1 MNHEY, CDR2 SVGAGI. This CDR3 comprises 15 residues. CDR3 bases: TGTGCCAGCAGACGCGGGACAGGGTGGGGAGAGACCCAGTACTTC. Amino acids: CASRRGTGWGETQYF.

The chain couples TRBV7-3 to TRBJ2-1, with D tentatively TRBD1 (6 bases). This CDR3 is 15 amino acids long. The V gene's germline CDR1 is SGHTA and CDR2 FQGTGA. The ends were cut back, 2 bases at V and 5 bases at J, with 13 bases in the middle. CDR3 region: CASSLYRAHDNEQFF. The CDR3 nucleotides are TGTGCCAGCAGCTTATACAGGGCGCATGACAATGAGCAGTTCTTC.

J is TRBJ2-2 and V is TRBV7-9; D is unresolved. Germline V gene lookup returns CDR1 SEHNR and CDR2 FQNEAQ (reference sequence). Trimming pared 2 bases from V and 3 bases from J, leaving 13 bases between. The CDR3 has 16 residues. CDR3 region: CASSLRLVADTGELFF. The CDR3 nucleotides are TGTGCCAGCAGCTTACGTCTAGTGGCAGACACCGGGGAGCTGTTTTTT.

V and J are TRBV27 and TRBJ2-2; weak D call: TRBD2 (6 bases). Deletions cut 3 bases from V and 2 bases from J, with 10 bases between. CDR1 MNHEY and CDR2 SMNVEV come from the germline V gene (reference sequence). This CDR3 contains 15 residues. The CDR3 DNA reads TGTGCCAGCAGTTTTTCTAGCGCTAACACCGGGGAGCTGTTTTTT. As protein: CASSFSSANTGELFF.

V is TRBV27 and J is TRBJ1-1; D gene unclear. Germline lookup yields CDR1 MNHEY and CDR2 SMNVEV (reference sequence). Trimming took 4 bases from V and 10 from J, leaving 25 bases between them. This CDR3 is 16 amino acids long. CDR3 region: CASSSLGGPLPVGAFF. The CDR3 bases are TGTGCCAGCAGTTCCTTGGGAGGGCCGCTGCCAGTTGGAGCTTTCTTT.

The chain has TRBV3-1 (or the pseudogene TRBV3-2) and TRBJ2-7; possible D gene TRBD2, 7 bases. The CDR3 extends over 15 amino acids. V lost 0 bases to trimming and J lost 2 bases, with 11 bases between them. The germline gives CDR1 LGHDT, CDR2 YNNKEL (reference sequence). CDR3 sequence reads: CASSQDPGGPYEQYF. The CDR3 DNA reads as TGTGCCAGCAGCCAAGATCCCGGGGGGCCCTACGAGCAGTACTTC.

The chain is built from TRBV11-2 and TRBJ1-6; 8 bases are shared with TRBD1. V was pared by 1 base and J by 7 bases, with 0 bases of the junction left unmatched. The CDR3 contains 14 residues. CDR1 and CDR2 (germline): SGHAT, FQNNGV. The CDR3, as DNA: TGTGCCAGCAGCTTAGGACAGGGGAATTCACCCCTCCACTTT. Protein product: CASSLGQGNSPLHF.

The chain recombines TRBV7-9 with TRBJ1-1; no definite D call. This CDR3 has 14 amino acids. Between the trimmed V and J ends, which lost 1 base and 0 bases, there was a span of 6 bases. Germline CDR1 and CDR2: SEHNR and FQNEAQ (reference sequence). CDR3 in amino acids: CASSLETMNTEAFF. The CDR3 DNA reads TGTGCCAGCAGCTTAGAGACAATGAACACTGAAGCTTTCTTT.

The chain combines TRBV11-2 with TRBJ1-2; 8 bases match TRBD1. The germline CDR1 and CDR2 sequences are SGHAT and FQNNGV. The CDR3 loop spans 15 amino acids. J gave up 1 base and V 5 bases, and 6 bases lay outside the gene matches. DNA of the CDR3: TGTGCCAGCAGCCCAAGGGACAGGATTAACTATGGCTACACCTTC. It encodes CASSPRDRINYGYTF.

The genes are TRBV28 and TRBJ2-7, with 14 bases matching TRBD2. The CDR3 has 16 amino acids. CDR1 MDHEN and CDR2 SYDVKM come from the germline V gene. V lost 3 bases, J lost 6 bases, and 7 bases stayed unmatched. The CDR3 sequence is CASSFPGTSGSGEQYF. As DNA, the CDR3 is TGTGCCAGCAGTTTCCCCGGGACTAGCGGGAGTGGCGAGCAGTACTTC.

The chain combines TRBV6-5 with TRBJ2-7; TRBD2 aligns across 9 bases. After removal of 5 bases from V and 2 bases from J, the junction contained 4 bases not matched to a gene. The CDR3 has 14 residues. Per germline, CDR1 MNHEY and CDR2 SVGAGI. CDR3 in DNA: TGTGCCAGCAGTCGGACTAGCGCGACCTACGAGCAGTACTTC. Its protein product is CASSRTSATYEQYF.

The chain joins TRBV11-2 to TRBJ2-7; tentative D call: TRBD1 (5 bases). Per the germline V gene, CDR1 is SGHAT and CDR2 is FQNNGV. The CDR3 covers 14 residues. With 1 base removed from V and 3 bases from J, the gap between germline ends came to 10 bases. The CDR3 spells CASSLGGGGYEQYF. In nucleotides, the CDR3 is TGTGCCAGCAGCTTAGGGGGCGGCGGCTACGAGCAGTACTTC.

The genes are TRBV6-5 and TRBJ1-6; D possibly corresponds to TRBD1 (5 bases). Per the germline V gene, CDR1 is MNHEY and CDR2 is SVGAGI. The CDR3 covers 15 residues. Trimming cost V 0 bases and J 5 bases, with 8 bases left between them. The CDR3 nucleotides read TGTGCCAGCAGTTACTCGAGACAGAATAATTCACCCCTCCACTTT. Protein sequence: CASSYSRQNNSPLHF.

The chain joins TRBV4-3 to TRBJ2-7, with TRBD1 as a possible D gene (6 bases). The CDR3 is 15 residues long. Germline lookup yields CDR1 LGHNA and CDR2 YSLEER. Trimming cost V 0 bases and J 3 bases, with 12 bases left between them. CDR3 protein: CASSQDPGADYEQYF. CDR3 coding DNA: TGCGCCAGCAGCCAAGACCCAGGGGCGGACTACGAGCAGTACTTC.

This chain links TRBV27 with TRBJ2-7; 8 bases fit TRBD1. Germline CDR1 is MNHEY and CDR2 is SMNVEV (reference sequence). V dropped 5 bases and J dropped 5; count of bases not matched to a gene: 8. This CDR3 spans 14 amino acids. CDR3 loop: CASSPWTGKDEQYF. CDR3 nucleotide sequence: TGTGCCAGCAGTCCTTGGACAGGGAAGGACGAGCAGTACTTC.

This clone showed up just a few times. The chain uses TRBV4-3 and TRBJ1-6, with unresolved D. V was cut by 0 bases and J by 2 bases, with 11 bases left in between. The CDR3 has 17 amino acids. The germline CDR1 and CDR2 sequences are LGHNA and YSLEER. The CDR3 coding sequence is TGCGCCAGCAGCCAAGATGTAATGGGCGCCTATAATTCACCCCTCCACTTT. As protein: CASSQDVMGAYNSPLHF.

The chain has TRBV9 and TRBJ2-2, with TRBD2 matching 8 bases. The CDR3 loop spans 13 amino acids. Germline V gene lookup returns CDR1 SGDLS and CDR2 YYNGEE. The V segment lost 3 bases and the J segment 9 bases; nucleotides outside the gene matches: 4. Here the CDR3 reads CASSDSGTRELFF. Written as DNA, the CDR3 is TGTGCCAGCAGCGATAGCGGGACGAGGGAGCTGTTTTTT.

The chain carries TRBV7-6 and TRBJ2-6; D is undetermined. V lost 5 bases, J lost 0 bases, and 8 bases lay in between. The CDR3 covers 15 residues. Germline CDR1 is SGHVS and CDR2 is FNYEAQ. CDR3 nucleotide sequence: TGTGCCAGCAGCGCCCAACTCTCTGGGGCCAACGTCCTGACTTTC. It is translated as CASSAQLSGANVLTF.

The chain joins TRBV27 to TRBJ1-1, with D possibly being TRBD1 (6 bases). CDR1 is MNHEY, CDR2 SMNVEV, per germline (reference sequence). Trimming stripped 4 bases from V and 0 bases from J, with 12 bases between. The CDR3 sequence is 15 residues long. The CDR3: CASSSWTEMNTEAFF. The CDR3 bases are TGTGCCAGCAGTTCCTGGACAGAGATGAACACTGAAGCTTTCTTT.

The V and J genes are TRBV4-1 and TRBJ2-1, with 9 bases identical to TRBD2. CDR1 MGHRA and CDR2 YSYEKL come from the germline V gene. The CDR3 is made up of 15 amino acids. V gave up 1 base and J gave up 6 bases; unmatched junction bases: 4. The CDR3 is CASSQAPSGVNEQFF. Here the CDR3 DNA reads TGCGCCAGCAGCCAAGCCCCTAGCGGGGTCAATGAGCAGTTCTTC.

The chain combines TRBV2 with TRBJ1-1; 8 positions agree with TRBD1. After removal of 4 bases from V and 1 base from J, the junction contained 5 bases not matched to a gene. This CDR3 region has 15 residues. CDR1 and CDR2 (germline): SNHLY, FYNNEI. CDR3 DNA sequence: TGTGCCAGCAGTGTATCGGACAGGGAGAACACTGAAGCTTTCTTT. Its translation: CASSVSDRENTEAFF.

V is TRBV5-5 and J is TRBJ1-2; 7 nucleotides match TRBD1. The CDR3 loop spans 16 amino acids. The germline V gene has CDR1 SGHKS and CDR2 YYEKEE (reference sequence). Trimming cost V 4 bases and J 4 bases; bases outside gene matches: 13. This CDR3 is CASSLVGGQGVYGYTF. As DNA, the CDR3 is TGTGCCAGCAGCCTCGTCGGTGGGCAGGGGGTCTATGGCTACACCTTC.

Here the CDR3 DNA reads TGTGCCAGCAGCTTGCGGCTAGCGGGAGGAGTGTCCTACAATGAGCAGTTCTTC. Amino acids: CASSLRLAGGVSYNEQFF. V and J are TRBV7-2 and TRBJ2-1; 11 positions match TRBD2. CDR1 SGHTA and CDR2 FQGNSA come from the germline V gene. The CDR3 is 18 amino acids. The ends lost 3 bases at V and 1 base at J; junction bases unmatched: 8.

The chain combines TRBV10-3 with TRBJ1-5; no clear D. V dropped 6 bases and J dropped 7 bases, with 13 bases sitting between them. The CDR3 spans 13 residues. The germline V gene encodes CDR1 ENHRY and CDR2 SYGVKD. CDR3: CAIRGGVGQPQHF. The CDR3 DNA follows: TGTGCCATCAGAGGAGGTGTCGGACAGCCCCAGCATTTT.